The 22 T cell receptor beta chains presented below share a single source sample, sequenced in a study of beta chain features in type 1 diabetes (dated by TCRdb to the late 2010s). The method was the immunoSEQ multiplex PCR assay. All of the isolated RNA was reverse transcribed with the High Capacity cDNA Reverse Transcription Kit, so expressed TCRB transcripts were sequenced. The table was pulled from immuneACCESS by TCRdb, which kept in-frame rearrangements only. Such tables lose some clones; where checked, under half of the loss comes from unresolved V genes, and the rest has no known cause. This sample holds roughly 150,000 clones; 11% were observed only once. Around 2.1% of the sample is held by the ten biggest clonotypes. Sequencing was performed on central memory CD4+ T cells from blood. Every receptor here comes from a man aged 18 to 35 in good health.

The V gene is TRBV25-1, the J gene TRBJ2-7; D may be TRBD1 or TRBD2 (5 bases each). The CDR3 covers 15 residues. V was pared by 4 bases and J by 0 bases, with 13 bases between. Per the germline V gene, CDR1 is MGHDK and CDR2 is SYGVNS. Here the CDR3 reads CASSVSGRSSYEQYF. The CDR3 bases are TGTGCCAGCAGTGTATCAGGGAGAAGCTCCTACGAGCAGTACTTC.

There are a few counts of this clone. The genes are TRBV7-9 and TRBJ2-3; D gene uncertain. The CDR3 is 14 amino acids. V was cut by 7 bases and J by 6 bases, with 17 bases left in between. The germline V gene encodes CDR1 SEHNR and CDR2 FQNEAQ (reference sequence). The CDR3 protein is CASTSTLDGDTQYF. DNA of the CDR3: TGTGCCAGCACCTCGACCCTTGACGGCGATACGCAGTATTTT.

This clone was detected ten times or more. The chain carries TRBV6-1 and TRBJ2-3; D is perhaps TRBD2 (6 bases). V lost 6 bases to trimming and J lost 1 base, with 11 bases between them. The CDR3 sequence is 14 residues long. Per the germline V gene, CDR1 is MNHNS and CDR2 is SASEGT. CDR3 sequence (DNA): TGTGCCAGCAGCGGGACTCCAGGCACAGATACGCAGTATTTT. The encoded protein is CASSGTPGTDTQYF.

The DNA of the CDR3 is TGTGCCACCAGCAGAGATACGAACTATGGCTACACCTTC. Amino acids: CATSRDTNYGYTF. V usage is TRBV15 and J usage is TRBJ1-2; D unresolved. Per germline, CDR1 LNHNV and CDR2 YYDKDF (reference sequence). CDR3 length equals 13 residues. V was cut by 0 bases and J by 2 bases, with 4 bases left in between.

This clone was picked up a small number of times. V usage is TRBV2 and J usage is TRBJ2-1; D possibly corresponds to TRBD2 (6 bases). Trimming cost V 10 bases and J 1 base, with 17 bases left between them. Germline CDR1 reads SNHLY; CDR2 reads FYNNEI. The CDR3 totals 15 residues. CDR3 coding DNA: TGTGCCACCGGGGAGGCTCCAGGGTCCTACAATGAGCAGTTCTTC. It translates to CATGEAPGSYNEQFF.

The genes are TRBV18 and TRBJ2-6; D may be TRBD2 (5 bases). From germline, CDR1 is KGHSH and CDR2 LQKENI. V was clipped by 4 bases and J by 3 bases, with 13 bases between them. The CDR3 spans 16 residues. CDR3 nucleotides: TGTGCCAGCTCACGAATAAGAGGACTTGGGGCCAACGTCCTGACTTTC. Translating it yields CASSRIRGLGANVLTF.

Here the CDR3 reads CASRRLANDNEQFF. The CDR3 DNA sequence: TGTGCCAGCAGGAGGCTAGCCAACGACAATGAGCAGTTCTTC. This chain connects TRBV2 to TRBJ2-1; tentatively, D is TRBD2 (5 bases). Germline CDR1 SNHLY, CDR2 FYNNEI. The CDR3 spans 14 residues. Trimming stripped 6 bases from V and 5 bases from J, with 14 bases between.

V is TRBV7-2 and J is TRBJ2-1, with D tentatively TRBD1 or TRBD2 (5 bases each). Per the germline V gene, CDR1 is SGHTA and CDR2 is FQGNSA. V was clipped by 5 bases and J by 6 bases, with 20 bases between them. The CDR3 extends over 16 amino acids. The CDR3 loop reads CASSTRTHHVFNEQFF. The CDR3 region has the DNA TGTGCCAGCAGCACTAGGACACACCACGTTTTCAATGAGCAGTTCTTC.

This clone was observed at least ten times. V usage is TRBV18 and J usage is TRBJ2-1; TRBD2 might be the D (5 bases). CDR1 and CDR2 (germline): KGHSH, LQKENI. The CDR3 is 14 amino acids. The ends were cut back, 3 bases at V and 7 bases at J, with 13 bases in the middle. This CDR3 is CASSPEASRNEQFF. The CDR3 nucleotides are TGTGCCAGCTCACCGGAGGCTAGCAGGAATGAGCAGTTCTTC.

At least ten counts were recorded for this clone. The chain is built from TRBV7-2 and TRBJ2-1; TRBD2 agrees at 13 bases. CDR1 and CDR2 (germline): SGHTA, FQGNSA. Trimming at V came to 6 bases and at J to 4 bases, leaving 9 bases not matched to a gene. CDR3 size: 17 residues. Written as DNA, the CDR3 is TGTGCCAGCAGTCTCAGACTAGCGGGAGGAAGGTACAATGAGCAGTTCTTC. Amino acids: CASSLRLAGGRYNEQFF.

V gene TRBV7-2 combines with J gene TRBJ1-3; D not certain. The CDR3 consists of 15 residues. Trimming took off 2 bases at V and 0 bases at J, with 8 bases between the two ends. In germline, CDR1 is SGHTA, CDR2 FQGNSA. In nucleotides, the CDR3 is TGTGCCAGCAGCTTACCCCCCGGCTCTGGAAACACCATATATTTT. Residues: CASSLPPGSGNTIYF.

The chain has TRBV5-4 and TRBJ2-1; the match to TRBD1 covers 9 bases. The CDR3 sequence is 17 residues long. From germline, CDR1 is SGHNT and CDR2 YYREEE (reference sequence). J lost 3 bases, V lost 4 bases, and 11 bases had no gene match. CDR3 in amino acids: CASSLNSGTGIYNEQFF. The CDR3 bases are TGTGCCAGCAGCCTTAACTCCGGGACAGGGATCTACAATGAGCAGTTCTTC.

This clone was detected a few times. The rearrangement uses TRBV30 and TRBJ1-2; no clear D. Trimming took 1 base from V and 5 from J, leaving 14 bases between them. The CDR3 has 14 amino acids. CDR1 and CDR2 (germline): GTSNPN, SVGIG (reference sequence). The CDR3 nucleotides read TGTGCCTGGAGTGGGTCAGGCCGACATTATGGCTACACCTTC. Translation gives CAWSGSGRHYGYTF.

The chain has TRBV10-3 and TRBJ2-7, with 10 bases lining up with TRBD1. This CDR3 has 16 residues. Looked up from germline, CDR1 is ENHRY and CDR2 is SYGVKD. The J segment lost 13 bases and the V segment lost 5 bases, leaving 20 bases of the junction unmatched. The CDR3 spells CAISSHPGQGSSGDYF. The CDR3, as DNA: TGTGCCATCAGTTCCCACCCGGGACAGGGGAGTTCGGGTGACTACTTC.

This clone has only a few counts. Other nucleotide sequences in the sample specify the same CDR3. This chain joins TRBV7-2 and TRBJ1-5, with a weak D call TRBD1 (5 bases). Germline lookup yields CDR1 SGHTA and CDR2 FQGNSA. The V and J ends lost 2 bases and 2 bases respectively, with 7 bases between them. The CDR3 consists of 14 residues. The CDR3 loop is CASSLSGGNQPQHF. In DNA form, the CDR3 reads TGTGCCAGCAGCTTATCGGGGGGCAATCAGCCCCAGCATTTT.

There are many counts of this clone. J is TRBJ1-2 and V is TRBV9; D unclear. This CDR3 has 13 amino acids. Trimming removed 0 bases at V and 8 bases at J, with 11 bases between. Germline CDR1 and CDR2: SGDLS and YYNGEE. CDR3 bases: TGTGCCAGCAGCGTAGCTCAGGAGCGGGGCTACACCTTC. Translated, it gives CASSVAQERGYTF. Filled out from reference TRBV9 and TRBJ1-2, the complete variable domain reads DSGVTQTPKHLITATGQRVTLRCSPRSGDLSVYWYQQSLDQGLQFLIQYYNGEERAKGNILERFSAQQFPDLHSELNLSSLELGDSALYFCASSVAQERGYTFGSGTRLTVV.

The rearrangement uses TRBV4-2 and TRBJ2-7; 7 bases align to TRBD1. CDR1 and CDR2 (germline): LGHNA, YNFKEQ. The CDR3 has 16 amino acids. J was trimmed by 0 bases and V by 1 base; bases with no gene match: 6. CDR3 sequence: CASSQAWRQGSYEQYF. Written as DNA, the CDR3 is TGTGCCAGCAGCCAAGCATGGAGACAGGGCTCCTACGAGCAGTACTTC.

CDR3 bases: TGCAGCGTTTCGAGGGGTGTAGGGGCCCTATACTACGAGCAGTACTTC. Translating it yields CSVSRGVGALYYEQYF. The chain joins TRBV29-1 to TRBJ2-7; D is possibly TRBD1 or TRBD2 (5 bases each). CDR1 and CDR2 from the germline V gene are SQVTM and ANQGSEA. Trimming removed 5 bases at V and 3 bases at J, with 23 bases between. This CDR3 is 16 amino acids long.

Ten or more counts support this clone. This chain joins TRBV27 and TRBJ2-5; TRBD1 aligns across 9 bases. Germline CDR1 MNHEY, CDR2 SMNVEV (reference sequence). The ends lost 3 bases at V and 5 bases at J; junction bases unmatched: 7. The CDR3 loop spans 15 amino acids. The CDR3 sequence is CASSFGTGKKETQYF. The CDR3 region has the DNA TGTGCCAGCAGTTTTGGGACAGGGAAGAAGGAGACCCAGTACTTC.

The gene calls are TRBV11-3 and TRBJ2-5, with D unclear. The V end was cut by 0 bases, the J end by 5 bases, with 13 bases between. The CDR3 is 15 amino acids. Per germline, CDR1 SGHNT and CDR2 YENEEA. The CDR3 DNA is TGTGCCAGCAGCTTAGAGACGGGTCCCGTTGAGACCCAGTACTTC. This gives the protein CASSLETGPVETQYF.

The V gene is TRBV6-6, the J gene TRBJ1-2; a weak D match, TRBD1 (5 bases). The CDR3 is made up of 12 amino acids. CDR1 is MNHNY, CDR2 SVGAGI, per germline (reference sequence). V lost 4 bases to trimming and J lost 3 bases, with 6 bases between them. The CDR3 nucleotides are TGTGCCAGCAGTTCACAGGACTATGGCTACACCTTC. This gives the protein CASSSQDYGYTF.

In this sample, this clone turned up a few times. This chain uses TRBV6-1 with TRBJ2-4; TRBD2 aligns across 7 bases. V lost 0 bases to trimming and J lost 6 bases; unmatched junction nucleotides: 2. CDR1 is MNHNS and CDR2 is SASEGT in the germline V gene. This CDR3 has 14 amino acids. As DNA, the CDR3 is TGTGCCAGCAGTGAAGCAGGGAGGGGAAACATTCAGTACTTC. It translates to CASSEAGRGNIQYF.